Described below is a single T cell receptor beta chain sequence and its context. Its antigen is undetermined. Distinct nucleotide sequences in the sample also encode this CDR3. These data come from a study of shared clonotypes between healthy human individuals. Across the whole study: Each donor's CD8 memory used one plate, CD8 naive two, each CD4 subset three. Findings and limits, study-wide: Sampling covered nothing but blood. Tissue TCR repertoires likely differ from those found in blood. Researchers found naive subsets generally carried larger estimated richness than memory subsets.

This CDR3 region has 15 residues. Germline assignment: CDR1 SGHNT and CDR2 YENEEA. V was clipped by 3 bases and J by 3 bases; unmatched bases: 3. The method was immunoSEQ multiplex PCR; TCRdb's version includes in-frame clones alone and lacks a portion of them. The sample lists about 960,000 clones, around 80% occurring once. This TCR was recovered from a man aged 18 to 29 in good health. Sequencing was carried out using memory CD4+ T cells sorted from blood. Subset given: CD45RA-negative fraction. The rearrangement uses TRBV11-3 and TRBJ2-1, with TRBD2 matching 9 bases. The CDR3 spells CASSLGGRDYNEQFF. CDR3 in DNA: TGTGCCAGCAGCTTGGGCGGGAGGGACTACAATGAGCAGTTCTTC.